The TCR beta chain described here comes from a study of cytomegalovirus exposure and HLA in healthy donors. PCR involved 60 Vbeta and 13 Jbeta primers. The assay was immunoSEQ multiplex PCR, and TCRdb's table has in-frame clones only and misses some. The sample contains 120,000 or so clones, less than 20% of which appear only once. This clone was seen more than once but under ten times. The material sequenced was PBMCs. The receptor was isolated from a woman younger than 35 in good health and CMV-seronegative.

CDR3 in amino acids: CASSQGTSGGAGPYEQYF. For the CDR3, the DNA is TGTGCCAGCAGCCAAGGGACTAGCGGGGGAGCCGGACCCTACGAGCAGTACTTC. The chain employs TRBV7-2 and TRBJ2-7; TRBD2 matches at 14 bases. Germline CDR1 reads SGHTA; CDR2 reads FQGNSA. V trimming: 5 bases; J trimming: 2 bases; junction bases outside the gene matches: 11. The CDR3 is made up of 18 amino acids.